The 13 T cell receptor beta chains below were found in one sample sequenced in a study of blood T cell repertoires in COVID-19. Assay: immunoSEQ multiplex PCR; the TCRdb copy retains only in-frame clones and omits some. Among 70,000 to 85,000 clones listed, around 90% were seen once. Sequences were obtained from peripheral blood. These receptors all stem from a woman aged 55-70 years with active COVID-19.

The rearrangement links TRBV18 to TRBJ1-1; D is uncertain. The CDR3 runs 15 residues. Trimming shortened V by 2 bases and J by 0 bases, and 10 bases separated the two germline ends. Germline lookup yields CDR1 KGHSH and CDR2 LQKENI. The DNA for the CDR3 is TGTGCCAGCTCACCATCGAGAGCGCTGAACACTGAAGCTTTCTTT. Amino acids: CASSPSRALNTEAFF. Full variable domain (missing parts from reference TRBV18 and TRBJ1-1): NAGVMQNPRHLVRRRGQEARLRCSPMKGHSHVYWYRQLPEEGLKFMVYLQKENIIDESGMPKERFSAEFPKEGPSILRIQQVVRGDSAAYFCASSPSRALNTEAFFGQGTRLTVV.

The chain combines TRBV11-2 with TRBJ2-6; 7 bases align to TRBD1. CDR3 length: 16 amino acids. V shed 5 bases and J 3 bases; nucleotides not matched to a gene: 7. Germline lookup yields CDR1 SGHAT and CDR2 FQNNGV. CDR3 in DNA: TGTGCCAGCAGCGTTTACAGGGGAAGTGGGGCCAACGTCCTGACTTTC. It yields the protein CASSVYRGSGANVLTF.

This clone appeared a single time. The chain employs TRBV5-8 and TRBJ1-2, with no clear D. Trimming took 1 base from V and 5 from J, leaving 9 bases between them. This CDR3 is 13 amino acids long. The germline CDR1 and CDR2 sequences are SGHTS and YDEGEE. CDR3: CASSLNSQYGYTF. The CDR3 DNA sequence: TGTGCCAGCAGCTTGAACAGCCAGTATGGCTACACCTTC.

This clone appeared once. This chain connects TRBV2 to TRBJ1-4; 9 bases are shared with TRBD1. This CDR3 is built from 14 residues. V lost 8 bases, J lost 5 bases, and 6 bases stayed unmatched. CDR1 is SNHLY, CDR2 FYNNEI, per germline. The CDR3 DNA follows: TGTGCCAGCCAATACGGGACAGGGAATGAAAAACTGTTTTTT. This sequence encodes CASQYGTGNEKLFF. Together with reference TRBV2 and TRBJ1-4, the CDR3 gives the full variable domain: EPEVTQTPSHQVTQMGQEVILRCVPISNHLYFYWYRQILGQKVEFLVSFYNNEISEKSEIFDDQFSVERPDGSNFTLKIRSTKLEDSAMYFCASQYGTGNEKLFFGSGTQLSVL.

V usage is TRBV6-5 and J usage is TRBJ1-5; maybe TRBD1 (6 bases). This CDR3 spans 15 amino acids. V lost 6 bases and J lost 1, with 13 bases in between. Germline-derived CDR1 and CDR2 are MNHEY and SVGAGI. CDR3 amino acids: CASSRSGQSNQPQHF. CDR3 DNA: TGTGCCAGCAGCCGTTCCGGACAGAGCAATCAGCCCCAGCATTTT.

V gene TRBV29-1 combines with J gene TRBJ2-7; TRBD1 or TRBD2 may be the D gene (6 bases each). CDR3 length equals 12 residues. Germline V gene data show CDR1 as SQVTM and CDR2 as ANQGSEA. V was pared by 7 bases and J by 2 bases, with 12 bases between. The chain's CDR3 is CSGGDKAYEQYF. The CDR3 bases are TGCAGCGGGGGGGACAAAGCCTACGAGCAGTACTTC.

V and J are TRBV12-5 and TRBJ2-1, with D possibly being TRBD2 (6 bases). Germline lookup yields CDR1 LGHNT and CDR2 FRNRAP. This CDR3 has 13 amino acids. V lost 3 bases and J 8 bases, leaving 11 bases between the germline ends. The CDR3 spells CASGFGGSHEQFF. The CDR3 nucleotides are TGTGCTAGTGGTTTTGGGGGGTCGCATGAGCAGTTCTTC.

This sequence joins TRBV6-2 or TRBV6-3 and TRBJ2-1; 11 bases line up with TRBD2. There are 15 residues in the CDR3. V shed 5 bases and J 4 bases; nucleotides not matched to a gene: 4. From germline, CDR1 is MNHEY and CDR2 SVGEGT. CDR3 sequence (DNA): TGTGCCAGCAGTCCCCTAGCGGGAGGTTACAATGAGCAGTTCTTC. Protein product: CASSPLAGGYNEQFF.

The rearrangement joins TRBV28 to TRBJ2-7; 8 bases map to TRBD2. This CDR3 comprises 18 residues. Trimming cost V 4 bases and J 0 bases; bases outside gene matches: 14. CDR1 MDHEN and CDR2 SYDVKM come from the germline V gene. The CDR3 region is CASSSGGVSGRSSYEQYF. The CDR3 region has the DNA TGTGCCAGCAGTTCCGGTGGGGTCAGCGGGAGAAGCTCCTACGAGCAGTACTTC.

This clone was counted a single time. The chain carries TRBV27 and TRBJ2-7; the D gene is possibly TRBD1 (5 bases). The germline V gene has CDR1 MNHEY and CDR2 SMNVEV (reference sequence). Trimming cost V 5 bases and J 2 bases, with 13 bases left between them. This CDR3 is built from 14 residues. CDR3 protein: CASSPKTDAYEQYF. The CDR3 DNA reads TGTGCCAGCAGTCCCAAGACAGACGCCTACGAGCAGTACTTC.

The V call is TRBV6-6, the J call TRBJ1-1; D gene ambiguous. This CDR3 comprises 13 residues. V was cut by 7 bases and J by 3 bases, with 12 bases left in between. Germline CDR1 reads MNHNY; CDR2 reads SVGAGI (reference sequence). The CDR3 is CASTPLDYTEAFF. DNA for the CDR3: TGTGCCAGCACCCCCCTGGACTACACTGAAGCTTTCTTT.

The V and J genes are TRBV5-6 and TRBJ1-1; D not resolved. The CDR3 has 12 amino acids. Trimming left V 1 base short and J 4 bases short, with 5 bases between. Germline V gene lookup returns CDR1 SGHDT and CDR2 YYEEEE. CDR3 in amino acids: CASSLRGTEAFF. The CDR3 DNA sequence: TGTGCCAGCAGCTTGCGGGGCACTGAAGCTTTCTTT.

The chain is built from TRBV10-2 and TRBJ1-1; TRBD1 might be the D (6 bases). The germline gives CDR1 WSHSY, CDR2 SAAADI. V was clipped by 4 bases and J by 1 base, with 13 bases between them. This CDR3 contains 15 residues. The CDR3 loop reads CASSARTVKNTEAFF. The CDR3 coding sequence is TGCGCCAGCAGTGCGAGGACAGTGAAGAACACTGAAGCTTTCTTT.